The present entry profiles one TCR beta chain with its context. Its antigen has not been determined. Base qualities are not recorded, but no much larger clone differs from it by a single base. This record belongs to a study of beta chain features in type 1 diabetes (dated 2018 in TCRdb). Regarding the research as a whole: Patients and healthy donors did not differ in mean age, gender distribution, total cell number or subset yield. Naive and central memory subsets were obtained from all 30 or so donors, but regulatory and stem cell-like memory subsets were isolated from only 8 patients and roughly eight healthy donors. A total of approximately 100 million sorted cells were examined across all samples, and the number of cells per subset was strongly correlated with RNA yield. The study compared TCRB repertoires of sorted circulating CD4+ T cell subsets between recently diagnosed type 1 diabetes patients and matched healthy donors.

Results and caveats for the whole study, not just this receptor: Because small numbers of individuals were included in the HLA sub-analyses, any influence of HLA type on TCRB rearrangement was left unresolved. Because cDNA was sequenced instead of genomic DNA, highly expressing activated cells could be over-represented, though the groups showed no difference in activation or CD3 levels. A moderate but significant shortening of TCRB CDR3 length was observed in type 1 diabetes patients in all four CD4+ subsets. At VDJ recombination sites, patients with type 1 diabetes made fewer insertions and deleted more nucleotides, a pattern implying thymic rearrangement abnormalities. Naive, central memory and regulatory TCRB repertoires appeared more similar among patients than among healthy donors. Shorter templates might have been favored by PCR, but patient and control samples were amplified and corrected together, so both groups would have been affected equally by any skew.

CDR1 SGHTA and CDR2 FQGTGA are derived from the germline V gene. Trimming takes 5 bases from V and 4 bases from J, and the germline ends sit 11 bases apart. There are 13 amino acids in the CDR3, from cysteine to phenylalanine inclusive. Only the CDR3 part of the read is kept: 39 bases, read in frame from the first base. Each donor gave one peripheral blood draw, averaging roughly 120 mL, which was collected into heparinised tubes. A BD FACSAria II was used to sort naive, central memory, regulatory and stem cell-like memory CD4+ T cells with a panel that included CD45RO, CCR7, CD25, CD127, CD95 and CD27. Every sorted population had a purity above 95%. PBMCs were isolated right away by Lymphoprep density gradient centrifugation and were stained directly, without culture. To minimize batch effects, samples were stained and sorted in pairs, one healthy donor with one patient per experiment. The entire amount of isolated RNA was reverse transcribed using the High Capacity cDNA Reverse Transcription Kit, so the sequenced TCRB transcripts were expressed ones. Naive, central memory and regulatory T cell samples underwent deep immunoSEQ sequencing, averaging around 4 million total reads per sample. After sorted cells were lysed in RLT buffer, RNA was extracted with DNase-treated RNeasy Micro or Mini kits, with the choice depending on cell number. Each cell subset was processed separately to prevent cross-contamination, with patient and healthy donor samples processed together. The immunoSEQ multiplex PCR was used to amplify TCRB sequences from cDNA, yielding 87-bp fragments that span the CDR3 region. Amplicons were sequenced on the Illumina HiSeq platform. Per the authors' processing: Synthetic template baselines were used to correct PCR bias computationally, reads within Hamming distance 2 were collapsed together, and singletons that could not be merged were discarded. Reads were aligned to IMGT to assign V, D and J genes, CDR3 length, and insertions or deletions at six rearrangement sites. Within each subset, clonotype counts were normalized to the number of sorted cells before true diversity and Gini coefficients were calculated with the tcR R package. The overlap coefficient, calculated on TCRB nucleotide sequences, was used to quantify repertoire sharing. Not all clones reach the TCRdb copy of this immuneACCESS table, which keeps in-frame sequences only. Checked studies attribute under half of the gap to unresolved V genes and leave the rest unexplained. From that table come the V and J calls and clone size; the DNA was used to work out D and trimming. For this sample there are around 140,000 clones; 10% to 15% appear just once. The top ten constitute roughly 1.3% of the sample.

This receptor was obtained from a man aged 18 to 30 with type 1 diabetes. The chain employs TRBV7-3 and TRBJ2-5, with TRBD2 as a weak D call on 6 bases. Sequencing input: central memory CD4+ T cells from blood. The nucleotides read TGTGCCAGCAGCCGAGGGGAGGCAGAGACCCAGTACTTC. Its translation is CASSRGEAETQYF.